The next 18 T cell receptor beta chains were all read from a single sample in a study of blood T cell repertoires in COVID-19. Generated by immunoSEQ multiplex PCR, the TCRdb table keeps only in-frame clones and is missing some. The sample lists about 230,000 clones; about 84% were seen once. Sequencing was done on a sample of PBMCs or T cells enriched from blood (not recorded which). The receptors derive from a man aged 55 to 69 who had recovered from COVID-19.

CDR3 residues: CASSEASPQPQHF. CDR3 nucleotide sequence: TGTGCCAGCAGTGAAGCGTCTCCCCAGCCCCAGCATTTT. The V and J genes are TRBV6-1 and TRBJ1-5; D is unclear. Germline CDR1 MNHNS, CDR2 SASEGT. V was pared by 0 bases and J by 7 bases, with 7 bases between. The CDR3 runs to 13 residues.

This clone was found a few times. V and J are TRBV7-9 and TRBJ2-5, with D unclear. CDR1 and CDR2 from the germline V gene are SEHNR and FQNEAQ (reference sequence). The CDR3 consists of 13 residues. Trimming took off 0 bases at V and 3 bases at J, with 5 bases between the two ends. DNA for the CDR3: TGTGCCAGCAGCTTAGCGCAGGAAGAGACCCAGTACTTC. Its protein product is CASSLAQEETQYF.

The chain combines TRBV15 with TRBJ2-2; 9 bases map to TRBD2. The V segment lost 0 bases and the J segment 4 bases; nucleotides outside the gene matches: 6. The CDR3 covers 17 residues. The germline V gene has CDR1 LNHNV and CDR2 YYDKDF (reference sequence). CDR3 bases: TGTGCCACCAGCAGAGATCCAGCGGGGGGCCCCACCGGGGAGCTGTTTTTT. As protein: CATSRDPAGGPTGELFF.

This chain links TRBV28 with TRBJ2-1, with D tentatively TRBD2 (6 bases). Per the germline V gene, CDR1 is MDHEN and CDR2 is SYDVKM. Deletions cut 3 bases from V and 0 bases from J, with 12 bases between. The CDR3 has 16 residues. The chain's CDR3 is CASSLASASSYNEQFF. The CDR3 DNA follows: TGTGCCAGCAGTTTGGCTAGCGCGAGCTCCTACAATGAGCAGTTCTTC.

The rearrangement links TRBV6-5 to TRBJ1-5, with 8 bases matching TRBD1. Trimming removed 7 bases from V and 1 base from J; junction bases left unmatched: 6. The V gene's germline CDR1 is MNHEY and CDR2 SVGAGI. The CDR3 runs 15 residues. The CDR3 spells CASNSWTGSNQPQHF. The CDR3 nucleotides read TGTGCCAGCAATAGTTGGACAGGGAGCAATCAGCCCCAGCATTTT.

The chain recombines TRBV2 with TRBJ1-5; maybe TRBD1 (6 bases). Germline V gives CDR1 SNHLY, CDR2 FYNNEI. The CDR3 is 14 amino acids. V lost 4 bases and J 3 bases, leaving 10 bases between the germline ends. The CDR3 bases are TGTGCCAGCAGTGTCACAGGGAACAATCAGCCCCAGCATTTT. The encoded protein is CASSVTGNNQPQHF.

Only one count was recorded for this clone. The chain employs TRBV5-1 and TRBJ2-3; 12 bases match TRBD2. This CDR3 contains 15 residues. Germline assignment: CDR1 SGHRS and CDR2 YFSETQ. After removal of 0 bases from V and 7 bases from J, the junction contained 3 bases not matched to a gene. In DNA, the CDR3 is TGCGCCAGCAGCTTGGGACTAGCGGGGGAAAATACGCAGTATTTT. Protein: CASSLGLAGENTQYF. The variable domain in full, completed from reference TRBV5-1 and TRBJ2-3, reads KAGVTQTPRYLIKTRGQQVTLSCSPISGHRSVSWYQQTPGQGLQFLFEYFSETQRNKGNFPGRFSGRQFSNSRSEMNVSTLELGDSALYLCASSLGLAGENTQYFGPGTRLTVL.

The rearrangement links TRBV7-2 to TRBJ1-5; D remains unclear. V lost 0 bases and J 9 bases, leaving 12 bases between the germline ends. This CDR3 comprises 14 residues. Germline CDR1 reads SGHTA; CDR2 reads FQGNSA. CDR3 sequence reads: CASSLAGQARPQHF. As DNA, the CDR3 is TGTGCCAGCAGCTTAGCTGGGCAGGCCCGGCCCCAGCATTTT. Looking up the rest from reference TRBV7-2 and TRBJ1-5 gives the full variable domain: GAGVSQSPSNKVTEKGKDVELRCDPISGHTALYWYRQSLGQGLEFLIYFQGNSAPDKSGLPSDRFSAERTGGSVSTLTIQRTQQEDSAVYLCASSLAGQARPQHFGDGTRLSIL.

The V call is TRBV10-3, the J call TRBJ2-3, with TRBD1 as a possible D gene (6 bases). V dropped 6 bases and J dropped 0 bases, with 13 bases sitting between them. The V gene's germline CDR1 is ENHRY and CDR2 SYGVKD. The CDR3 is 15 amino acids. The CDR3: CAIRPRDTSTDTQYF. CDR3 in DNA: TGTGCCATCAGACCCCGGGACACCAGCACAGATACGCAGTATTTT.

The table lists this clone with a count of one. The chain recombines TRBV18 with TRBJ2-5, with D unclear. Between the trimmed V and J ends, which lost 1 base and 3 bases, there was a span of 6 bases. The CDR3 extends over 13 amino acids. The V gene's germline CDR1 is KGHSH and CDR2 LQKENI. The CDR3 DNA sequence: TGTGCCAGCTCACCACAAAGAGAAGAGACCCAGTACTTC. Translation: CASSPQREETQYF. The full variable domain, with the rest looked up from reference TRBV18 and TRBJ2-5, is NAGVMQNPRHLVRRRGQEARLRCSPMKGHSHVYWYRQLPEEGLKFMVYLQKENIIDESGMPKERFSAEFPKEGPSILRIQQVVRGDSAAYFCASSPQREETQYFGPGTRLLVL.

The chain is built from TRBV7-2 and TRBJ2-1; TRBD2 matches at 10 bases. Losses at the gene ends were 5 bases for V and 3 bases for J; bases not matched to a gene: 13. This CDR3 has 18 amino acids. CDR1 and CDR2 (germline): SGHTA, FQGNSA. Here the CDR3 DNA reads TGTGCCAGCAGCACCACCGCCACTAGCGGGGATCACTACAATGAGCAGTTCTTC. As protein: CASSTTATSGDHYNEQFF.

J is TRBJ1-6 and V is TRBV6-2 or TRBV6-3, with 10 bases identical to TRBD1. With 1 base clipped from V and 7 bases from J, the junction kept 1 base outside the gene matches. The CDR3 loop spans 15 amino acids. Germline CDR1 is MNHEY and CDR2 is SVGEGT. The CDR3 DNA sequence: TGTGCCAGCAGTTACTTGGGACAGGGGAATTCACCCCTCCACTTT. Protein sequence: CASSYLGQGNSPLHF.

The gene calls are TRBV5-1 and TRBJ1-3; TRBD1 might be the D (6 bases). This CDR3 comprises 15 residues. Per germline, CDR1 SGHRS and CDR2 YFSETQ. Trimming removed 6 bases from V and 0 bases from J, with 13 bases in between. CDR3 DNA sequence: TGCGCCAGCAACCCACAGGGACACTCTGGAAACACCATATATTTT. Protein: CASNPQGHSGNTIYF. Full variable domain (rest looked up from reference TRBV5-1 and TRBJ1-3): KAGVTQTPRYLIKTRGQQVTLSCSPISGHRSVSWYQQTPGQGLQFLFEYFSETQRNKGNFPGRFSGRQFSNSRSEMNVSTLELGDSALYLCASNPQGHSGNTIYFGEGSWLTVV.

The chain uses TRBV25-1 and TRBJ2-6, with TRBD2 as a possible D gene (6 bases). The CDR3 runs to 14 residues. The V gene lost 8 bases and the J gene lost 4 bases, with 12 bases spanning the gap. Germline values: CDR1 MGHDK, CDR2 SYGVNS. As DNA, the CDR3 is TGTGCCAGCCATACCGGAGGGGGGGCCAACGTCCTGACTTTC. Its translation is CASHTGGGANVLTF.

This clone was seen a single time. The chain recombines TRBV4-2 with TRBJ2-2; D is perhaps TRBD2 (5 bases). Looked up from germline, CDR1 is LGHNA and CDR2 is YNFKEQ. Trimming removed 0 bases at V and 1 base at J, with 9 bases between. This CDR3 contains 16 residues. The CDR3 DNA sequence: TGTGCCAGCAGCCAAGATCCGAGCGGGAACACCGGGGAGCTGTTTTTT. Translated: CASSQDPSGNTGELFF.

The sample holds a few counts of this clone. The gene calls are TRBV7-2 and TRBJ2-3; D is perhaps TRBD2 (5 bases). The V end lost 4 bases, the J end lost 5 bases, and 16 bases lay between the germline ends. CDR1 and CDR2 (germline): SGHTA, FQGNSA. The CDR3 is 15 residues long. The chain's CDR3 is CASSSRPGFQDTQYF. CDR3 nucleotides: TGTGCCAGCAGCTCCCGTCCGGGATTTCAAGATACGCAGTATTTT.

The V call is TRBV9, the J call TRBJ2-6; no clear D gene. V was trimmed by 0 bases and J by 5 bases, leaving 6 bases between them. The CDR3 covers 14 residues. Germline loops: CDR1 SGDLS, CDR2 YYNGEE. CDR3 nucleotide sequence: TGTGCCAGCAGCGTAGGCGCTCGGGCCAACGTCCTGACTTTC. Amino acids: CASSVGARANVLTF. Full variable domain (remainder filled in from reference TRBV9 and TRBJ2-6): DSGVTQTPKHLITATGQRVTLRCSPRSGDLSVYWYQQSLDQGLQFLIQYYNGEERAKGNILERFSAQQFPDLHSELNLSSLELGDSALYFCASSVGARANVLTFGAGSRLTVL.

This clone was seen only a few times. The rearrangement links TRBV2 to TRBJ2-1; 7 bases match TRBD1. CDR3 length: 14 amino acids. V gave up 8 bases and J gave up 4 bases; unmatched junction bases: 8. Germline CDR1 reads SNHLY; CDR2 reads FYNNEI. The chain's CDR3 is CASRRDSLYNEQFF. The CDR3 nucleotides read TGTGCCAGCCGCCGGGACAGCTTATACAATGAGCAGTTCTTC.